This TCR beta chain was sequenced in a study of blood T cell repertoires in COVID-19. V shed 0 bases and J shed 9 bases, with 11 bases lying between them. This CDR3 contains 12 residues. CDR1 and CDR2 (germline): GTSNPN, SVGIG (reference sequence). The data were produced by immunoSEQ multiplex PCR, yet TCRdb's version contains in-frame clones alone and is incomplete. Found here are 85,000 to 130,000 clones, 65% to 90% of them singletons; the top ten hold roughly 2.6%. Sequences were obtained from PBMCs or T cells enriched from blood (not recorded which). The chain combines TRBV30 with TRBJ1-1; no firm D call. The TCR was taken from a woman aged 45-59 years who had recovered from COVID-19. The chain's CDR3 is CAWSVEYAKAFF. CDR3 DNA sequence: TGTGCCTGGAGTGTCGAATATGCGAAAGCTTTCTTT.